The sequence of this T cell receptor beta chain was determined in a study of PD-1 blockade in classical Hodgkin lymphoma. The CDR3 covers 15 residues. The germline V gene encodes CDR1 SGHNT and CDR2 YYREEE (reference sequence). Trimming took 0 bases from V and 1 from J, leaving 10 bases between them. TCRdb keeps only in-frame clones here, not all; method: immunoSEQ multiplex PCR. In the table there are 60,000 or so clones, 90% of which are singletons. Relapses following autologous stem cell transplantation were seen in all patients, with brentuximab vedotin exposure varying. Sequenced here: peripheral blood mononuclear cells (PBMCs), sampled at baseline. The chain joins TRBV5-4 to TRBJ1-1; tentative D call: TRBD1 (5 bases). This sequence was found in a human donor with classical Hodgkin lymphoma. The CDR3 DNA sequence: TGTGCCAGCAGCTTGGAACCGGGGCCGAACACTGAAGCTTTCTTT. Residues: CASSLEPGPNTEAFF. The whole variable domain, remainder taken from reference TRBV5-4 and TRBJ1-1, is ETGVTQSPTHLIKTRGQQVTLRCSSQSGHNTVSWYQQALGQGPQFIFQYYREEENGRGNFPPRFSGLQFPNYSSELNVNALELDDSALYLCASSLEPGPNTEAFFGQGTRLTVV.